This T cell receptor (beta chain) was obtained from a study of cytomegalovirus exposure and HLA in healthy donors. The PCR employed 60 Vbeta primers together with 13 Jbeta primers. Some clones are missing from TCRdb's copy, which holds only in-frame ones; the method was immunoSEQ multiplex PCR. The sample contains around 200,000 clones, more than 75% of which appear only once. V was pared by 6 bases and J by 6 bases, with 6 bases of the junction left unmatched. This CDR3 has 14 amino acids. Germline V CDR1 and CDR2: MNHEY, SMNVEV (reference sequence). The receptor was derived from a woman aged 40 to 50 in good health and CMV-seronegative. The genes are TRBV27 and TRBJ1-5, with 9 bases aligning to TRBD1. Specimen: PBMCs. The CDR3, as DNA: TGTGCCAGCAGGGGGACAGGGACGTCTCAGCCCCAGCATTTT. This gives the protein CASRGTGTSQPQHF.